The 7 T cell receptor beta chains in this list originate from one sample, sequenced in a study of cytomegalovirus exposure and HLA in healthy donors. Using immunoSEQ multiplex PCR, the repertoire was profiled, and TCRdb retains in-frame clones only, with some absent. The data show around 300,000 clones, 80% to 90% seen once. The sequenced sample was PBMCs. The receptors stem from a woman younger than 30 in good health and CMV-seronegative.

The V and J genes are TRBV10-3 and TRBJ2-7; 7 nucleotides align to TRBD2. With V trimmed by 4 bases and J by 2 bases, 5 bases remained unmatched. The CDR3 length is 14 residues. Germline loops: CDR1 ENHRY, CDR2 SYGVKD. This CDR3 is CAISGGSHPYEQYF. In nucleotides, the CDR3 is TGTGCCATCAGTGGCGGGAGTCACCCCTACGAGCAGTACTTC.

The count of this clone is one. The CDR3 spells CASSQDRGGDYGYTF. As DNA, the CDR3 is TGCGCCAGCAGCCAAGATCGGGGGGGGGACTATGGCTACACCTTC. The V and J genes are TRBV4-3 and TRBJ1-2; a weak D match, TRBD1 (5 bases). CDR3 size: 15 residues. Deletions cut 0 bases from V and 3 bases from J, with 11 bases between. CDR1 is LGHNA, CDR2 YSLEER, per germline.

The chain is built from TRBV28 and TRBJ2-1; D is possibly TRBD1 (6 bases). CDR3 length: 17 residues. The germline V gene encodes CDR1 MDHEN and CDR2 SYDVKM. V shed 1 base and J shed 4 bases, with 17 bases lying between them. In DNA form, the CDR3 reads TGTGCCAGCAGTTTATCCCCAACGACAGGTCCTTACAATGAGCAGTTCTTC. It is translated as CASSLSPTTGPYNEQFF.

The CDR3 loop reads CASSLETGNEQYF. DNA for the CDR3: TGTGCCAGCAGCTTAGAGACAGGGAACGAGCAGTACTTC. The chain links TRBV7-9 to TRBJ2-7, with 7 bases identical to TRBD1. CDR3 length equals 13 residues. J gave up 5 bases and V 1 base, and 2 bases lay outside the gene matches. Per germline, CDR1 SEHNR and CDR2 FQNEAQ (reference sequence).

The chain carries TRBV27 and TRBJ2-3, with D perhaps matching TRBD2 (5 bases). Germline loops: CDR1 MNHEY, CDR2 SMNVEV (reference sequence). The CDR3 is 15 amino acids. Trimming took off 4 bases at V and 0 bases at J, with 11 bases between the two ends. For the CDR3, the DNA is TGTGCCAGCAGTTCCTACAGCGGAAGCACAGATACGCAGTATTTT. Encoded protein: CASSSYSGSTDTQYF.

The chain recombines TRBV30 with TRBJ2-2; tentative D call: TRBD2 (6 bases). With 3 bases removed from V and 4 bases from J, the gap between germline ends came to 15 bases. The CDR3 covers 15 residues. Germline-derived CDR1 and CDR2 are GTSNPN and SVGIG (reference sequence). This CDR3 is CAWRLGDWGTGELFF. The CDR3 region has the DNA TGTGCCTGGAGATTGGGGGACTGGGGCACCGGGGAGCTGTTTTTT.

V gene TRBV6-5 combines with J gene TRBJ1-2; D may be TRBD1 (5 bases). This CDR3 spans 13 amino acids. Germline V lookup: CDR1 MNHEY, CDR2 SVGAGI. Trimming took 6 bases from V and 4 from J, leaving 12 bases between them. The CDR3 bases are TGTGCCAGCAGGGGGGGGGACGGCTATGGCTACACCTTC. Translating it yields CASRGGDGYGYTF.